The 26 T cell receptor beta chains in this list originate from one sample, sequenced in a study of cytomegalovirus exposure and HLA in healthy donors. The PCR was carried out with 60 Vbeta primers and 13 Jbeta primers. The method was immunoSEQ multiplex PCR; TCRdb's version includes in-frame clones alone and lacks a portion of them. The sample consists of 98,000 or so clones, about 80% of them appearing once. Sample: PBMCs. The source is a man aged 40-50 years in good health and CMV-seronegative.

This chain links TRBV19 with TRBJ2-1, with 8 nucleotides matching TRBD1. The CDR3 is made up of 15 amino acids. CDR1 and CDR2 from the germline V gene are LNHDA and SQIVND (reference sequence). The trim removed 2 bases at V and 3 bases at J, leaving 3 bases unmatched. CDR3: CASSIRGQVYNEQFF. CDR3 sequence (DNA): TGTGCCAGTAGTATAAGGGGACAGGTCTACAATGAGCAGTTCTTC.

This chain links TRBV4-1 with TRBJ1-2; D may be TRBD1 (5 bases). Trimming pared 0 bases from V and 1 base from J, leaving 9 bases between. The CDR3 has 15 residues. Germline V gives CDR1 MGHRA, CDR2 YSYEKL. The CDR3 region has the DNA TGCGCCAGCAGCCAAGAGGGGCAGGTTAACTATGGCTACACCTTC. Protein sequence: CASSQEGQVNYGYTF.

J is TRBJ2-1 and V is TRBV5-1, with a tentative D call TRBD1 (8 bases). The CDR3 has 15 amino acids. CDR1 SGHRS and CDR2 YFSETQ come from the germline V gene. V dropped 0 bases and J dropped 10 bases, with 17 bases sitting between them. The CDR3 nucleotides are TGCGCCAGCAGCTTGGGGGGTACAGGGGGGGCGGAGCAGTTCTTC. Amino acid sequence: CASSLGGTGGAEQFF.

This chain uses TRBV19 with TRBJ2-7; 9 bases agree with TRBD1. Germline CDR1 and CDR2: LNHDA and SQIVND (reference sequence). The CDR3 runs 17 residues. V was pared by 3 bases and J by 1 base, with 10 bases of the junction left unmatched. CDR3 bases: TGTGCCAGTAGTATGACTTCCGGGACAGGGATATCCTACGAGCAGTACTTC. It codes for CASSMTSGTGISYEQYF.

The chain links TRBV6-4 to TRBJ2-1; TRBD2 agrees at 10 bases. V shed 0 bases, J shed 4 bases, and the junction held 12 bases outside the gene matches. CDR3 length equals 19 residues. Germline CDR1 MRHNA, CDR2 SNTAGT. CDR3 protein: CASSDSNLAGVSRYNEQFF. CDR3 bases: TGTGCCAGCAGTGACTCGAACCTAGCGGGAGTATCTAGATACAATGAGCAGTTCTTC.

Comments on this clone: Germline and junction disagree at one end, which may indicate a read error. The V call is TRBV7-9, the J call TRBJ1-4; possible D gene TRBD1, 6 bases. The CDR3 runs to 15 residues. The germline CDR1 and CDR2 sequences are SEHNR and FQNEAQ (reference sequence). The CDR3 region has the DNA TGTTCCAGCAGCTTATTACAGGGAACTAATGAAAAACTGTTTTTT. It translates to CSSSLLQGTNEKLFF.

CDR3 loop: CASSLSGQGTGELFF. The DNA for the CDR3 is TGTGCCAGCAGCCTCAGCGGACAGGGGACCGGGGAGCTGTTTTTT. The chain joins TRBV7-2 to TRBJ2-2, with 9 bases aligning to TRBD1. The germline V gene has CDR1 SGHTA and CDR2 FQGNSA. The CDR3 runs 15 residues. Trimming cost V 5 bases and J 5 bases; bases outside gene matches: 6. Full variable domain (rest looked up from reference TRBV7-2 and TRBJ2-2): GAGVSQSPSNKVTEKGKDVELRCDPISGHTALYWYRQSLGQGLEFLIYFQGNSAPDKSGLPSDRFSAERTGGSVSTLTIQRTQQEDSAVYLCASSLSGQGTGELFFGEGSRLTVL.

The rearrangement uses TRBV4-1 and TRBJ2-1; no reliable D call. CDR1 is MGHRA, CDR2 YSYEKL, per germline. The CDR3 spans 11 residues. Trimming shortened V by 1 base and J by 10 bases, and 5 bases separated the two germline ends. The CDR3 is CASSQGREQFF. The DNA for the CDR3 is TGCGCCAGCAGCCAAGGCAGGGAGCAGTTCTTC.

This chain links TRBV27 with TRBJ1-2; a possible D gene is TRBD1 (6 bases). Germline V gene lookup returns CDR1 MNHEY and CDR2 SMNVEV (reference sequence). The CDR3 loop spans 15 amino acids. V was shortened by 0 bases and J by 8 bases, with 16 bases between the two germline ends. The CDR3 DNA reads TGTGCCAGCAGTTTATCCTGGGCGGGGGCGGGGGGCTACACCTTC. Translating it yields CASSLSWAGAGGYTF.

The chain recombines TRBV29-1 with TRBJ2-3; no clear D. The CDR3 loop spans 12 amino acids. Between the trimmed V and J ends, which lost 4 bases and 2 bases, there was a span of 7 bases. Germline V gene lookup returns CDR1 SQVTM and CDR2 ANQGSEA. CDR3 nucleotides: TGCAGCGTTGTTACAGTCACAGATACGCAGTATTTT. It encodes CSVVTVTDTQYF.

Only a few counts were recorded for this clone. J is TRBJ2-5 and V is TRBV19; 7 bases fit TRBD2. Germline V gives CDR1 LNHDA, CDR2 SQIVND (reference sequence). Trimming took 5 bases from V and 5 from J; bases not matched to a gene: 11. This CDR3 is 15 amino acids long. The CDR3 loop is CASSPTSWGDETQYF. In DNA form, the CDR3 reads TGTGCCAGTAGTCCGACTAGCTGGGGAGATGAGACCCAGTACTTC.

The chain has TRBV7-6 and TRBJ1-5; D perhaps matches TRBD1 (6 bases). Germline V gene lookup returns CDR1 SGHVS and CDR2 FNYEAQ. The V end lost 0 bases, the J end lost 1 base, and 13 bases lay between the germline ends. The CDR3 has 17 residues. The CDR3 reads CASSLAPRGASNQPQHF. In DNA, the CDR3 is TGTGCCAGCAGCTTAGCGCCCCGGGGGGCGAGCAATCAGCCCCAGCATTTT.

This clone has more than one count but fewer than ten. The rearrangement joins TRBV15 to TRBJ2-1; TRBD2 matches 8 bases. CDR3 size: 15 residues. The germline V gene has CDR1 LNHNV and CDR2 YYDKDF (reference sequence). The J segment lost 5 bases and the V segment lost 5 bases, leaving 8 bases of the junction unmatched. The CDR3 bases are TGTGCCACCAGCGGAAGACTAGCGCAAAACAATGAGCAGTTCTTC. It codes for CATSGRLAQNNEQFF.

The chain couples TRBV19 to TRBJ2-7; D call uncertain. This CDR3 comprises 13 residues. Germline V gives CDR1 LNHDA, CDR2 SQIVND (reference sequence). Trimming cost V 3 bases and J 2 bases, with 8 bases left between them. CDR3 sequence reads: CASSINGPYEQYF. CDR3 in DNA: TGTGCCAGTAGTATTAATGGGCCCTACGAGCAGTACTTC.

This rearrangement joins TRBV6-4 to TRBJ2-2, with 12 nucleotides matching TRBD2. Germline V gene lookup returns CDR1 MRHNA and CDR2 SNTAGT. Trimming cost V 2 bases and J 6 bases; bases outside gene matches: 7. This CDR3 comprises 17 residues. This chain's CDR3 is CASSDEASGRAPGELFF. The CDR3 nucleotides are TGTGCCAGCAGTGACGAGGCTAGCGGGAGGGCCCCCGGGGAGCTGTTTTTT.

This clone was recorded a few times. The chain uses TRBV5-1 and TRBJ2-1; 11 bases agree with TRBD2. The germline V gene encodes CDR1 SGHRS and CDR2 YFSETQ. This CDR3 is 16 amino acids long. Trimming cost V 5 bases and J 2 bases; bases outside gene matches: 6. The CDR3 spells CASRPLAGGTYNEQFF. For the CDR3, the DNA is TGCGCCAGCAGGCCCCTAGCGGGGGGAACCTACAATGAGCAGTTCTTC.

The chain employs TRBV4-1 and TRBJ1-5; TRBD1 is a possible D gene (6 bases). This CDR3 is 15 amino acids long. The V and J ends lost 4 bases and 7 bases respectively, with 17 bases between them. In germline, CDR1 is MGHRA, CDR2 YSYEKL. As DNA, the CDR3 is TGCGCCAGCAGCCGAATACAGGGACCGGGGCAGCCCCAGCATTTT. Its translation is CASSRIQGPGQPQHF.

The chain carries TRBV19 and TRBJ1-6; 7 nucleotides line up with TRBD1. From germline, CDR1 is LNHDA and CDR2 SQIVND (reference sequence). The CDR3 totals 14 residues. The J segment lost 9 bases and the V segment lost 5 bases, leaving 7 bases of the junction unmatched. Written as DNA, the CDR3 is TGTGCCAGTAGTTTCGGACAGGTGCCTTCACCCCTCCACTTT. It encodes CASSFGQVPSPLHF.

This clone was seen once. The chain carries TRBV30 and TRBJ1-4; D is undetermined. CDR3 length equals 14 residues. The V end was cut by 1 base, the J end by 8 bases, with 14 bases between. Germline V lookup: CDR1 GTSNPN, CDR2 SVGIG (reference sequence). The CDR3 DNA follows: TGTGCCTGGAGTGCCGCTAGACTTGGGGAAAAACTGTTTTTT. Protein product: CAWSAARLGEKLFF. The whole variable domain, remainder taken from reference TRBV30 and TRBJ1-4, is SQTIHQWPATLVQPVGSPLSLECTVEGTSNPNLYWYRQAAGRGLQLLFYSVGIGQISSEVPQNLSASRPQDRQFILSSKKLLLSDSGFYLCAWSAARLGEKLFFGSGTQLSVL.

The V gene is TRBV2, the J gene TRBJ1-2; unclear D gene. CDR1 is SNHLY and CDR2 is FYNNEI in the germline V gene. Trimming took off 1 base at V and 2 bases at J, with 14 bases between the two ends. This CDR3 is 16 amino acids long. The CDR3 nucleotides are TGTGCCAGCAGTGAAGGGGAGAGGAGTAGGAACTATGGCTACACCTTC. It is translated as CASSEGERSRNYGYTF.

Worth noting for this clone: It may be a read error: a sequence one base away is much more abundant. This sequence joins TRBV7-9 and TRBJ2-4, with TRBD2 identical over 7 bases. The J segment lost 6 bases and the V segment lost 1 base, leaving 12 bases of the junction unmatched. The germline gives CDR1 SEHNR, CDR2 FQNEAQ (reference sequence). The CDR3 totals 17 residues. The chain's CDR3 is CASSLVSEREYRNIQYF. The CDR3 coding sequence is TGTGCCAGCAGCTTAGTTTCGGAGCGGGAATACAGAAACATTCAGTACTTC. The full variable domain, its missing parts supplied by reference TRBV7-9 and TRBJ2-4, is DTGVSQNPRHKITKRGQNVTFRCDPISEHNRLYWYRQTLGQGPEFLTYFQNEAQLEKSRLLSDRFSAERPKGSFSTLEIQRTEQGDSAMYLCASSLVSEREYRNIQYFGAGTRLSVL.

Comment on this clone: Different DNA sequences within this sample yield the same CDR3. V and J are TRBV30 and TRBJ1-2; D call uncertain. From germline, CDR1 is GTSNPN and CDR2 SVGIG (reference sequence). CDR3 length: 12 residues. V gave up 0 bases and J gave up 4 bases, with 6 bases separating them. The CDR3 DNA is TGTGCCTGGAGTGTCTCGGGCTATGGCTACACCTTC. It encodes CAWSVSGYGYTF.

The CDR3 bases are TGTGCCAGCAGCCCTAGGACAGGGGAGGAGAGGACAGATACGCAGTATTTT. This gives the protein CASSPRTGEERTDTQYF. The V gene is TRBV13, the J gene TRBJ2-3; TRBD1 aligns across 9 bases. Germline V gene data show CDR1 as PRHDT and CDR2 as FYEKMQ (reference sequence). The CDR3 sequence is 17 residues long. Trimming at V came to 5 bases and at J to 3 bases, leaving 12 bases not matched to a gene.

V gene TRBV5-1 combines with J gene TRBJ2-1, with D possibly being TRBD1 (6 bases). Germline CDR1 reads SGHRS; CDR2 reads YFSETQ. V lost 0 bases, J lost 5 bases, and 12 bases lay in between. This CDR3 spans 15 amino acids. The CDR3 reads CASSLGAGVDNEQFF. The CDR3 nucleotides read TGCGCCAGCAGCTTGGGGGCAGGGGTTGACAATGAGCAGTTCTTC.

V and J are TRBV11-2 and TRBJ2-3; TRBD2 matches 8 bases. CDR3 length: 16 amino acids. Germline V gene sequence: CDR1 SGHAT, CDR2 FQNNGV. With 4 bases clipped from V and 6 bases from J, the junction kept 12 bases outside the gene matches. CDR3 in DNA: TGTGCCAGCAGCTCTTGGACTAGCCCCAACTTGGATACGCAGTATTTT. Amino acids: CASSSWTSPNLDTQYF.

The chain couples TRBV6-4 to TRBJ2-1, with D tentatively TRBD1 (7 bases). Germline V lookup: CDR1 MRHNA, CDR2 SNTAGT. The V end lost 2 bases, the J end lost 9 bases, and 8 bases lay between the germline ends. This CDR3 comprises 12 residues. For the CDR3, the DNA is TGTGCCAGCAGTGACCAGGGGGGTGAGCAGTTCTTC. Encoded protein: CASSDQGGEQFF.